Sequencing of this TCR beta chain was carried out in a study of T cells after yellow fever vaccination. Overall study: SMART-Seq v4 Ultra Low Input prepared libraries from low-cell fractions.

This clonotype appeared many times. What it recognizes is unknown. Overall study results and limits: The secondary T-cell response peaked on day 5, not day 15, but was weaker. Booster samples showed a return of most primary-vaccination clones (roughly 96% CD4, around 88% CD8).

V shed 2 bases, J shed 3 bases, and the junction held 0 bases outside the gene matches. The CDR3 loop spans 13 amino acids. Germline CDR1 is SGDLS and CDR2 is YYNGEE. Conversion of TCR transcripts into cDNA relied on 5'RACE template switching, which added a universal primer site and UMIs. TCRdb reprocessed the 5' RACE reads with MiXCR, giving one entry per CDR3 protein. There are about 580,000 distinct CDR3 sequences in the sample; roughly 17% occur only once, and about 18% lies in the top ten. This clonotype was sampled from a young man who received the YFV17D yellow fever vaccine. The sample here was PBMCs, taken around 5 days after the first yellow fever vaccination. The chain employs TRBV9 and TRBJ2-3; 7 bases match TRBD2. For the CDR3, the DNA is TGTGCCAGCAGCGTGGGGGGGACAGATACGCAGTATTTT. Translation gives CASSVGGTDTQYF.